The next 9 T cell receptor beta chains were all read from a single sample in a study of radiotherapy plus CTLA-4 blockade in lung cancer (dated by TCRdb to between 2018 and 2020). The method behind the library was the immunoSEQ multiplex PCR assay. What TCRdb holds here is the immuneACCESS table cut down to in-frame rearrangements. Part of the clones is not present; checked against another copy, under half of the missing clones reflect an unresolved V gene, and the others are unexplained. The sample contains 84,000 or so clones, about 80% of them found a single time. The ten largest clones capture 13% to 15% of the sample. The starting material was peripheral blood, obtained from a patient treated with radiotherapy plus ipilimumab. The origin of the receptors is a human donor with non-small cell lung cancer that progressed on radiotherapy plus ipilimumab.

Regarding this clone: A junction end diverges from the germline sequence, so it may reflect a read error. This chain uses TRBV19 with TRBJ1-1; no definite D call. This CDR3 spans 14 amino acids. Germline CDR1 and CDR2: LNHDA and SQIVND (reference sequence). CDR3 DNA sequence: TGTGCCAGTAGTACGGTCTCAGGTTACACGGAAGCTTTCTTT. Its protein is CASSTVSGYTEAFF.

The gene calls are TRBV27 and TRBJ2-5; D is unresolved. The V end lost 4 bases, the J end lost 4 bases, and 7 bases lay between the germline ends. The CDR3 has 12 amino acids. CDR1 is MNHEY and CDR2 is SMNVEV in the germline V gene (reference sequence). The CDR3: CASSSNSETQYF. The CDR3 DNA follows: TGTGCCAGCAGTTCAAATTCAGAGACCCAGTACTTC.

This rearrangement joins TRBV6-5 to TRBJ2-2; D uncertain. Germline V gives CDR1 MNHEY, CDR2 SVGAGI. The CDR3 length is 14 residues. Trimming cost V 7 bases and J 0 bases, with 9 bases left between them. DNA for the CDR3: TGTGCCAGCAACACGGAGACGAACACCGGGGAGCTGTTTTTT. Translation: CASNTETNTGELFF.

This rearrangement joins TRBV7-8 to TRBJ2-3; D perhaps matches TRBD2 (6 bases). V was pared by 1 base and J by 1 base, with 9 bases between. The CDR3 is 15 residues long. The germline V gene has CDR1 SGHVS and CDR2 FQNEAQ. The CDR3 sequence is CASSLDGRGTDTQYF. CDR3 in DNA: TGTGCCAGCAGCTTAGACGGGAGAGGCACAGATACGCAGTATTTT.

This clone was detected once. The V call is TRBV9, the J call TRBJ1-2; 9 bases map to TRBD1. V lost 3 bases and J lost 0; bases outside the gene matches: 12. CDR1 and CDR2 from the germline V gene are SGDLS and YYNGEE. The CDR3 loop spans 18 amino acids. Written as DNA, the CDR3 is TGTGCCAGCAGCGGCCACCGGGACAGGGAAACCCCTAACTATGGCTACACCTTC. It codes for CASSGHRDRETPNYGYTF.

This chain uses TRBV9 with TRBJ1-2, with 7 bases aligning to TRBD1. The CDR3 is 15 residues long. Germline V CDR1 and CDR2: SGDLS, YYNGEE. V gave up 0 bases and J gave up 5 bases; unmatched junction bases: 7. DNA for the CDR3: TGTGCCAGCAGCGTAGATCAGGGGACAGTGTATGGCTACACCTTC. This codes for CASSVDQGTVYGYTF.

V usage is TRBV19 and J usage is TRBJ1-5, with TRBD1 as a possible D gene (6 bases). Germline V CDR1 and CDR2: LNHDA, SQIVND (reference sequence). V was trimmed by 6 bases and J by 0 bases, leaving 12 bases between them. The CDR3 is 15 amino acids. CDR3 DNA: TGTGCCAGTAGATCACAGGGCTATAGCAATCAGCCCCAGCATTTT. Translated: CASRSQGYSNQPQHF.

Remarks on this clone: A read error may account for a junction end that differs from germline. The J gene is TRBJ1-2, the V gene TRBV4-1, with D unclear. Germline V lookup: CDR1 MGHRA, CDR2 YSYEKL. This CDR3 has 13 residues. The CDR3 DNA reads TGCGCCAGCAGCCAAGAGACCCCAGGAACTACAAGCTTC. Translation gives CASSQETPGTTSF.

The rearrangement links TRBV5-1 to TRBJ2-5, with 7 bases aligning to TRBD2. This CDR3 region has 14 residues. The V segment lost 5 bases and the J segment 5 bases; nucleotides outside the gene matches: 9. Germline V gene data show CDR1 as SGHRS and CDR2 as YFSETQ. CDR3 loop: CASSRAGVGETQYF. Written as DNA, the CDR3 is TGCGCCAGCAGTAGGGCGGGAGTTGGGGAGACCCAGTACTTC.